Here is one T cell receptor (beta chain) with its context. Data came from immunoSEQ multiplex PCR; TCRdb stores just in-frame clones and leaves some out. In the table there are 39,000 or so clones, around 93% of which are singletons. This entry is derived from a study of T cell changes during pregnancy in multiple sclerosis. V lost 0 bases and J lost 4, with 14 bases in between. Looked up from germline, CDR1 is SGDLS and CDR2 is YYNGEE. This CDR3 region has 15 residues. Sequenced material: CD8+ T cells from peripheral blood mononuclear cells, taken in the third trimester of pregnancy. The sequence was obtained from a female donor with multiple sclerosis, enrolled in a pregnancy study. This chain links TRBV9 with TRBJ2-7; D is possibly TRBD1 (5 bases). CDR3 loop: CASSVGAGISYEQYF. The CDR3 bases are TGTGCCAGCAGCGTAGGGGCAGGGATATCATACGAGCAGTACTTC.